These 23 T cell receptor beta chains were all obtained from the same sample, sequenced in a study of blood T cell repertoires in COVID-19. The repertoire was sequenced with immunoSEQ multiplex PCR; TCRdb's copy has only in-frame clones and lacks some. The table includes tens of thousands of clones, roughly 80% detected once. Sequenced input: peripheral blood. All receptors come from a human donor in a cohort sampled during active or convalescent COVID-19.

This rearrangement joins TRBV18 to TRBJ2-5; no clear D. Germline V lookup: CDR1 KGHSH, CDR2 LQKENI. V dropped 0 bases and J dropped 1 base, with 6 bases sitting between them. CDR3 length: 14 amino acids. CDR3 in amino acids: CASSPPTSQETQYF. The CDR3 DNA reads TGTGCCAGCTCACCACCAACAAGCCAAGAGACCCAGTACTTC.

J is TRBJ1-2 and V is TRBV18; 7 bases are shared with TRBD1. The CDR3 has 13 residues. Trimming removed 3 bases from V and 10 bases from J; junction bases left unmatched: 8. Germline assignment: CDR1 KGHSH and CDR2 LQKENI. The CDR3 is CASSPLGQVDYTF. The CDR3 DNA reads TGTGCCAGCTCACCCCTCGGACAGGTAGACTACACCTTC.

The chain couples TRBV6-6 to TRBJ1-5; 9 nucleotides agree with TRBD1. Germline V CDR1 and CDR2: MNHNY, SVGAGI (reference sequence). The J segment lost 2 bases and the V segment lost 5 bases, leaving 16 bases of the junction unmatched. The CDR3 covers 19 residues. The CDR3 sequence: CASSPSLGQGNEGNQPQHF. CDR3 bases: TGTGCCAGCAGTCCCTCTTTGGGACAGGGTAATGAAGGCAATCAGCCCCAGCATTTT.

The count of this clone is one. The J gene is TRBJ2-7, the V gene TRBV28; a possible D gene is TRBD1 (6 bases). CDR1 MDHEN and CDR2 SYDVKM come from the germline V gene. The CDR3 extends over 16 amino acids. The ends were cut back, 3 bases at V and 8 bases at J, with 23 bases in the middle. In DNA form, the CDR3 reads TGTGCCAGCAGTTTTCTCCCCGGGACACCCGATTACAAGCAGTACTTC. Translating it yields CASSFLPGTPDYKQYF. The variable domain in full, completed from reference TRBV28 and TRBJ2-7, reads DVKVTQSSRYLVKRTGEKVFLECVQDMDHENMFWYRQDPGLGLRLIYFSYDVKMKEKGDIPEGYSVSREKKERFSLILESASTNQTSMYLCASSFLPGTPDYKQYFGPGTRLTVT.

V is TRBV6-5 and J is TRBJ1-2, with D perhaps matching TRBD1 (5 bases). Germline CDR1 MNHEY, CDR2 SVGAGI. The CDR3 consists of 13 residues. Trimming took 1 base from V and 3 from J, leaving 6 bases between them. The CDR3 sequence is CASSYWGDYGYTF. The CDR3 nucleotides are TGTGCCAGCAGTTACTGGGGGGACTATGGCTACACCTTC.

The J gene is TRBJ2-2, the V gene TRBV19; 7 bases map to TRBD2. Germline assignment: CDR1 LNHDA and CDR2 SQIVND (reference sequence). V lost 5 bases to trimming and J lost 7 bases; unmatched junction nucleotides: 4. There are 13 residues in the CDR3. The CDR3 is CASSSQRGGELFF. The CDR3 DNA reads as TGTGCCAGTAGTTCCCAGCGGGGCGGGGAGCTGTTTTTT.

This clone was detected once. The chain employs TRBV10-2 and TRBJ2-1; TRBD2 agrees at 7 bases. In germline, CDR1 is WSHSY, CDR2 SAAADI. V was clipped by 3 bases and J by 9 bases; unmatched bases: 5. The length of the CDR3 is 13 residues. Written as DNA, the CDR3 is TGCGCCAGCAGTGACGGGACTACCTCTGAGCAGTTCTTC. This codes for CASSDGTTSEQFF.

The gene calls are TRBV7-6 and TRBJ2-3; TRBD1 matches at 7 bases. Per the germline V gene, CDR1 is SGHVS and CDR2 is FNYEAQ. The J segment lost 1 base and the V segment lost 4 bases, leaving 5 bases of the junction unmatched. The CDR3 extends over 15 amino acids. The CDR3 DNA reads TGTGCCAGCAGCTCCAGACAGGGAGGCACAGATACGCAGTATTTT. Its translation is CASSSRQGGTDTQYF. Using reference TRBV7-6 and TRBJ2-3 for the parts outside the CDR3, the full variable domain is GAGVSQSPRYKVTKRGQDVALRCDPISGHVSLYWYRQALGQGPEFLTYFNYEAQQDKSGLPNDRFSAERPEGSISTLTIQRTEQRDSAMYRCASSSRQGGTDTQYFGPGTRLTVL.

CDR3 nucleotides: TGTGCCAGCAGCGAGGGGACAGGGAATCAGCCCCAGCATTTT. Translation: CASSEGTGNQPQHF. The chain recombines TRBV9 with TRBJ1-5, with 9 bases matching TRBD1. The J segment lost 4 bases and the V segment lost 3 bases, leaving 2 bases of the junction unmatched. Germline V gene sequence: CDR1 SGDLS, CDR2 YYNGEE. This CDR3 region has 14 residues. Full variable domain (outside the CDR3, taken from reference TRBV9 and TRBJ1-5): DSGVTQTPKHLITATGQRVTLRCSPRSGDLSVYWYQQSLDQGLQFLIQYYNGEERAKGNILERFSAQQFPDLHSELNLSSLELGDSALYFCASSEGTGNQPQHFGDGTRLSIL.

CDR3 nucleotides: TGTGCCAGCAGTTACTATTCGGCTGAAGCTTTCTTT. It codes for CASSYYSAEAFF. The V and J genes are TRBV6-2 or TRBV6-3 and TRBJ1-1; D unresolved. The ends were cut back, 1 base at V and 6 bases at J, with 6 bases in the middle. This CDR3 contains 12 residues. Germline V CDR1 and CDR2: MNHEY, SVGEGT.

V and J are TRBV30 and TRBJ1-5; perhaps TRBD1 as D (5 bases). V was shortened by 3 bases and J by 3 bases, with 12 bases between the two germline ends. The germline V gene encodes CDR1 GTSNPN and CDR2 SVGIG (reference sequence). This CDR3 has 14 residues. The CDR3 coding sequence is TGTGCCTGGAGCGCAGGACAATTCAATCAGCCCCAGCATTTT. Protein sequence: CAWSAGQFNQPQHF.

The gene calls are TRBV9 and TRBJ2-5; TRBD1 aligns across 10 bases. Germline V gene sequence: CDR1 SGDLS, CDR2 YYNGEE. The ends lost 0 bases at V and 4 bases at J; junction bases unmatched: 3. CDR3 length equals 15 residues. In DNA form, the CDR3 reads TGTGCCAGCAGCGTAGGACAGGGGGCACGAGAGACCCAGTACTTC. Protein product: CASSVGQGARETQYF.

The J gene is TRBJ2-1, the V gene TRBV19; TRBD2 aligns across 11 bases. Germline V gives CDR1 LNHDA, CDR2 SQIVND (reference sequence). Unmatched junction bases numbered 9, after V lost 5 bases and J lost 0 bases. This CDR3 has 18 residues. The CDR3 bases are TGTGCCAGTAGTGCAACTAGCGGGGGAACCACCTCCTACAATGAGCAGTTCTTC. Amino acid sequence: CASSATSGGTTSYNEQFF.

This clone has just one count. The genes are TRBV20-1 and TRBJ2-3, with a weak D call TRBD2 (6 bases). CDR3 length equals 13 residues. V dropped 3 bases and J dropped 2 bases, with 9 bases sitting between them. CDR1 is DFQATT, CDR2 SNEGSKA, per germline (reference sequence). The CDR3 region has the DNA TGCAGTGCTAGTCGGGGGTACACAGATACGCAGTATTTT. Residues: CSASRGYTDTQYF.

The gene calls are TRBV2 and TRBJ1-1, with 7 bases aligning to TRBD1. The CDR3 extends over 14 amino acids. V lost 8 bases and J lost 1; bases outside the gene matches: 7. CDR1 is SNHLY, CDR2 FYNNEI, per germline. The CDR3 loop reads CASRGYRGNTEAFF. The CDR3 DNA reads TGTGCCAGCCGAGGGTACAGGGGGAACACTGAAGCTTTCTTT.

The chain joins TRBV6-5 to TRBJ2-7, with D possibly matching TRBD1 (6 bases). In germline, CDR1 is MNHEY, CDR2 SVGAGI. This CDR3 has 15 amino acids. Trimming left V 2 bases short and J 3 bases short, with 14 bases between. CDR3 DNA: TGTGCCAGCAGTTACACAAAAAGGACAGTCTACGAGCAGTACTTC. This sequence encodes CASSYTKRTVYEQYF.

V is TRBV18 and J is TRBJ1-2; 7 bases align to TRBD1. V was pared by 3 bases and J by 1 base, with 5 bases of the junction left unmatched. The germline V gene has CDR1 KGHSH and CDR2 LQKENI. CDR3 size: 15 residues. CDR3 coding DNA: TGTGCCAGCTCACCCGGGACAGACTTTAACTATGGCTACACCTTC. Its protein product is CASSPGTDFNYGYTF.

CDR3 protein: CAWSVPRNLNTEAFF. The CDR3 DNA reads as TGTGCCTGGAGTGTACCCAGAAATTTGAACACTGAAGCTTTCTTT. The rearrangement links TRBV30 to TRBJ1-1; D is unclear. V lost 0 bases, J lost 0 bases, and 11 bases lay in between. Looked up from germline, CDR1 is GTSNPN and CDR2 is SVGIG (reference sequence). The CDR3 loop spans 15 amino acids.

This clone was seen a few times. The J gene is TRBJ2-6, the V gene TRBV30; no reliable D call. Trimming pared 3 bases from V and 0 bases from J, leaving 9 bases between. This CDR3 has 15 residues. Germline V gene data show CDR1 as GTSNPN and CDR2 as SVGIG (reference sequence). CDR3 nucleotides: TGTGCCTGGAGCCCCCTCCGCTCTGGGGCCAACGTCCTGACTTTC. Translating it yields CAWSPLRSGANVLTF.

A single count supports this clone. This chain links TRBV9 with TRBJ1-1, with D possibly matching TRBD1 (5 bases). Between the trimmed V and J ends, which lost 0 bases and 0 bases, there was a span of 9 bases. The CDR3 has 15 amino acids. CDR1 is SGDLS, CDR2 YYNGEE, per germline. CDR3 protein: CASSVEGGVNTEAFF. CDR3 DNA: TGTGCCAGCAGCGTAGAGGGAGGGGTGAACACTGAAGCTTTCTTT.

The chain couples TRBV27 to TRBJ1-5; 8 nucleotides line up with TRBD1. The CDR3 consists of 18 residues. Unmatched junction bases numbered 12, after V lost 5 bases and J lost 0 bases. The germline gives CDR1 MNHEY, CDR2 SMNVEV (reference sequence). The CDR3 DNA sequence: TGTGCCAGCAGTCGGGCCGGACAGGGAGGGTTTAGCAATCAGCCCCAGCATTTT. Amino acids: CASSRAGQGGFSNQPQHF.

This clone was recorded many times. The J gene is TRBJ1-2, the V gene TRBV19; D is possibly TRBD1 (5 bases). Trimming removed 5 bases at V and 2 bases at J, with 9 bases between. The CDR3 has 13 residues. Per germline, CDR1 LNHDA and CDR2 SQIVND (reference sequence). CDR3 bases: TGTGCCAGTAGTCGACAGACCAACTATGGCTACACCTTC. Translating it yields CASSRQTNYGYTF.

This rearrangement joins TRBV21-1 to TRBJ2-1; the table's D call, TRBD1, has no DNA check behind it. TRBV21-1 is designated a pseudogene. The CDR3 has 15 residues. CDR3 in DNA: TGTGCCAGCAGCAAATTAGGTGGGCTTGGTAATGAGCAGTTCTTC. It translates to CASSKLGGLGNEQFF.